A single sample is the source of the 27 T cell receptor beta chains below, sequenced in a study of vaccination and CD4 T cells after COVID-19. Cultured CD4+ T-cell DNA underwent Oncomine TCR Beta short-read sequencing. Via MiXCR, TCRdb re-called the PCR reads, giving one row per CDR3 protein. This sample carries 20,000 to 25,000 distinct CDR3 sequences, around a third of them seen once, and the ten largest clones take about an eighth. No antigen has been assigned to these receptors. Specified time point: late sampling 161 to 241 days after vaccination in three convalescent patients. Sample treatment: roughly 11-day PBMC culture with coronavirus spike peptide pools or control peptides (ViraFEST assay). Specimen: CD4+ T cells from blood, cultured in vitro, collected about 7 months after SARS-CoV-2 vaccination. These receptors were obtained from a human donor who had recovered from COVID-19.

The chain joins TRBV5-8 to TRBJ2-6; D not resolved. Germline CDR1 is SGHTS and CDR2 is YDEGEE. The CDR3 length is 16 residues. V shed 3 bases and J shed 3 bases, with 13 bases lying between them. CDR3 protein: CASSYKTSGGANVLTF. CDR3 bases: TGTGCCAGCAGCTACAAGACGTCAGGTGGGGCCAACGTCCTGACTTTC.

J is TRBJ1-4 and V is TRBV20-1; D call uncertain. Trimming removed 0 bases from V and 7 bases from J, with 12 bases in between. This CDR3 has 14 residues. Germline V gene lookup returns CDR1 DFQATT and CDR2 SNEGSKA (reference sequence). CDR3 protein: CSARDLIQGEKLFF. The CDR3 bases are TGCAGTGCTAGAGATCTTATACAAGGTGAAAAACTGTTTTTT.

This sequence joins TRBV5-8 and TRBJ1-1, with TRBD1 matching 8 bases. The CDR3 loop spans 14 amino acids. The germline V gene has CDR1 SGHTS and CDR2 YDEGEE. The J segment lost 0 bases and the V segment lost 4 bases, leaving 2 bases of the junction unmatched. CDR3 sequence (DNA): TGTGCCAGCAGCCTGGGACAGGTGAACACTGAAGCTTTCTTT. It is translated as CASSLGQVNTEAFF.

V gene TRBV5-4 combines with J gene TRBJ2-3, with D maybe TRBD2 (6 bases). This CDR3 comprises 14 residues. Trimming pared 2 bases from V and 0 bases from J, leaving 7 bases between. Germline CDR1 SGHNT, CDR2 YYREEE (reference sequence). CDR3 sequence reads: CASSFSGSTDTQYF. The CDR3 region has the DNA TGTGCCAGCAGCTTTAGCGGAAGCACAGATACGCAGTATTTT.

This clonotype was found a few times. The chain uses TRBV5-4 and TRBJ2-4; 14 positions agree with TRBD2. CDR3 length equals 16 residues. V trimming: 4 bases; J trimming: 6 bases; junction bases outside the gene matches: 6. Germline values: CDR1 SGHNT, CDR2 YYREEE (reference sequence). This chain's CDR3 is CASSTGTSGRPNIQYF. CDR3 DNA sequence: TGTGCCAGCAGCACGGGGACTAGCGGGAGACCAAACATTCAGTACTTC.

CDR3 loop: CASSSTYPYGYTF. The DNA of the CDR3 is TGTGCCAGCAGCAGCACCTACCCCTATGGCTACACCTTC. This chain connects TRBV6-1 to TRBJ1-2, with D unresolved. Trimming removed 6 bases at V and 4 bases at J, with 12 bases between. This CDR3 spans 13 amino acids. The germline V gene has CDR1 MNHNS and CDR2 SASEGT.

The J gene is TRBJ2-7, the V gene TRBV20-1; 13 positions match TRBD2. Per the germline V gene, CDR1 is DFQATT and CDR2 is SNEGSKA (reference sequence). This CDR3 spans 14 amino acids. Germline trimming cut 3 bases from V and 6 bases from J; bases unmatched to any gene: 5. CDR3 protein: CSASRTSGSGEQYF. DNA for the CDR3: TGCAGTGCTAGTCGGACTAGCGGGAGCGGCGAGCAGTACTTC.

The chain recombines TRBV7-2 with TRBJ2-1, with D tentatively TRBD2 (6 bases). CDR1 and CDR2 from the germline V gene are SGHTA and FQGNSA. Trimming cost V 0 bases and J 2 bases, with 8 bases left between them. The CDR3 is made up of 15 amino acids. The CDR3 here is CASSLAPGAYNEQFF. Here the CDR3 DNA reads TGTGCCAGCAGCTTAGCGCCGGGGGCCTACAATGAGCAGTTCTTC.

This CDR3 is CASSLVPGRGTGELFF. In nucleotides, the CDR3 is TGTGCCAGCAGCTTAGTACCGGGGCGAGGGACCGGGGAGCTGTTTTTT. This chain links TRBV7-6 with TRBJ2-2, with D perhaps assigned TRBD1 or TRBD2 (5 bases each). This CDR3 region has 16 residues. Trimming left V 1 base short and J 5 bases short, with 14 bases between. Germline lookup yields CDR1 SGHVS and CDR2 FNYEAQ.

This sequence joins TRBV27 and TRBJ2-1; D unclear. CDR3 length: 12 amino acids. CDR1 MNHEY and CDR2 SMNVEV come from the germline V gene (reference sequence). Trimming removed 4 bases at V and 7 bases at J, with 8 bases between. The CDR3 spells CASSSGRNEQFF. CDR3 DNA sequence: TGTGCCAGCAGTTCAGGACGAAATGAGCAGTTCTTC.

This clonotype has only one observation. The J gene is TRBJ2-5, the V gene TRBV12-3 or TRBV12-4, with TRBD1 matching 7 bases. The CDR3 has 14 amino acids. With V trimmed by 3 bases and J by 4 bases, 5 bases remained unmatched. The CDR3 sequence: CASSFQQGSETQYF. The DNA of the CDR3 is TGTGCCAGCAGTTTCCAACAGGGGTCAGAGACCCAGTACTTC.

The gene calls are TRBV7-2 and TRBJ2-5; weak D call: TRBD2 (5 bases). The CDR3 sequence is 14 residues long. V was pared by 5 bases and J by 2 bases, with 12 bases between. Germline V gene sequence: CDR1 SGHTA, CDR2 FQGNSA. This CDR3 is CASSLTRSQETQYF. For the CDR3, the DNA is TGTGCCAGCAGCCTAACTAGATCACAAGAGACCCAGTACTTC. The full variable domain, its missing parts supplied by reference TRBV7-2 and TRBJ2-5, is GAGVSQSPSNKVTEKGKDVELRCDPISGHTALYWYRQSLGQGLEFLIYFQGNSAPDKSGLPSDRFSAERTGGSVSTLTIQRTQQEDSAVYLCASSLTRSQETQYFGPGTRLLVL.

The rearrangement uses TRBV14 and TRBJ2-7; 8 bases are a match to TRBD2. Losses at the gene ends were 2 bases for V and 0 bases for J; bases not matched to a gene: 6. CDR1 SGHDN and CDR2 FVKESK come from the germline V gene. The CDR3 runs to 16 residues. As DNA, the CDR3 is TGTGCCAGCAGCCAAATAACTAGCGGAGTCTCCTACGAGCAGTACTTC. It is translated as CASSQITSGVSYEQYF.

In its sample, this clonotype was seen a few times. The V gene is TRBV7-6, the J gene TRBJ2-2; no clear D gene. Trimming stripped 1 base from V and 8 bases from J, with 11 bases between. Germline V CDR1 and CDR2: SGHVS, FNYEAQ. This CDR3 is built from 14 residues. CDR3 bases: TGTGCCAGCAGCTTAGTCGGCAGTTCTGGGGAGCTGTTTTTT. This codes for CASSLVGSSGELFF.

V is TRBV7-2 and J is TRBJ2-4; 11 bases agree with TRBD2. The CDR3 consists of 17 residues. CDR1 SGHTA and CDR2 FQGNSA come from the germline V gene. The V gene end was trimmed by 1 base and the J gene end by 7 bases; junction bases not matched to a gene: 9. CDR3 DNA: TGTGCCAGCAGCTTAGAGGGCATACTAGCGGGAGAGAACATTCAGTACTTC. Translating gives CASSLEGILAGENIQYF.

This clonotype was counted only a few times. The chain combines TRBV28 with TRBJ1-1; perhaps TRBD1 as D (5 bases). With 9 bases removed from V and 3 bases from J, the gap between germline ends came to 11 bases. Germline V lookup: CDR1 MDHEN, CDR2 SYDVKM. The CDR3 runs 12 residues. The CDR3 loop is CASGGGYTEAFF. CDR3 in DNA: TGTGCCAGTGGCGGGGGATACACTGAAGCTTTCTTT.

This clonotype was counted between two and nine times. The rearrangement links TRBV7-8 to TRBJ1-5; D might be TRBD1 (5 bases). The CDR3 extends over 16 amino acids. CDR1 SGHVS and CDR2 FQNEAQ come from the germline V gene. Trimming stripped 5 bases from V and 5 bases from J, with 19 bases between. The CDR3: CASSPLSTELHQPQHF. The CDR3 nucleotides read TGTGCCAGCAGCCCTCTCTCGACAGAGCTTCATCAGCCCCAGCATTTT. Variable domain in full (rest from reference TRBV7-8 and TRBJ1-5): GAGVSQSPRYKVAKRGQDVALRCDPISGHVSLFWYQQALGQGPEFLTYFQNEAQLDKSGLPSDRFFAERPEGSVSTLKIQRTQQEDSAVYLCASSPLSTELHQPQHFGDGTRLSIL.

This clonotype appeared a few times. The chain links TRBV7-2 to TRBJ2-7; perhaps D is TRBD1 or TRBD2 (5 bases each). The CDR3 spans 14 residues. V was pared by 5 bases and J by 0 bases, with 11 bases between. Germline lookup yields CDR1 SGHTA and CDR2 FQGNSA. In DNA, the CDR3 is TGTGCCAGCAGCCTCCAAGGGACCTCCTACGAGCAGTACTTC. Translating gives CASSLQGTSYEQYF. Looking up the rest from reference TRBV7-2 and TRBJ2-7 gives the full variable domain: GAGVSQSPSNKVTEKGKDVELRCDPISGHTALYWYRQSLGQGLEFLIYFQGNSAPDKSGLPSDRFSAERTGGSVSTLTIQRTQQEDSAVYLCASSLQGTSYEQYFGPGTRLTVT.

Worth noting for this clonotype: At one boundary the junction diverges from the germline segment, which might be a read error. This chain connects TRBV6-1 to TRBJ1-5, with a tentative D call TRBD1 (6 bases). The CDR3 runs to 14 residues. Germline V CDR1 and CDR2: MNHNS, SASEGT. CDR3 sequence: CASFPDRSSQPQHF. CDR3 nucleotides: TGTGCCAGCTTCCCTGACAGGAGCAGTCAGCCCCAGCATTTT.

The rearrangement uses TRBV20-1 and TRBJ2-1, with TRBD2 identical over 8 bases. J lost 8 bases, V lost 1 base, and 10 bases had no gene match. Germline values: CDR1 DFQATT, CDR2 SNEGSKA (reference sequence). The CDR3 has 15 amino acids. The CDR3 spells CSARGAGGAGDEQFF. In DNA, the CDR3 is TGCAGTGCTAGAGGTGCGGGAGGTGCTGGCGATGAGCAGTTCTTC.

V usage is TRBV6-7 and J usage is TRBJ2-5; no definite D call. TRBV6-7 is an ORF, and what it does is uncertain. The CDR3 contains 16 residues. Trimming left V 8 bases short and J 5 bases short, with 24 bases between. The CDR3 protein is CASPKRHLEVGETQYF. CDR3 DNA: TGTGCCAGCCCAAAAAGGCACCTGGAAGTCGGGGAGACCCAGTACTTC.

This clonotype has more than one count but fewer than ten. The chain joins TRBV6-1 to TRBJ1-1, with TRBD1 identical over 7 bases. The CDR3 has 16 residues. Germline assignment: CDR1 MNHNS and CDR2 SASEGT. V was clipped by 5 bases and J by 0 bases; unmatched bases: 9. The CDR3 is CASSKQGNRMNTEAFF. The CDR3 coding sequence is TGTGCCAGCAGTAAACAGGGGAACAGGATGAACACTGAAGCTTTCTTT.

The V call is TRBV12-3 or TRBV12-4, the J call TRBJ2-7; 9 bases fit TRBD2. V lost 6 bases, J lost 1 base, and 7 bases stayed unmatched. The CDR3 is 15 residues long. The CDR3: CASSKAGGGSYEQYF. CDR3 DNA: TGTGCCAGCAGCAAAGCGGGAGGAGGGTCCTACGAGCAGTACTTC.

This clonotype was detected a few times. The CDR3 here is CASSLYLQGYEQYF. The DNA of the CDR3 is TGTGCCAGCAGCTTATACCTACAGGGGTACGAGCAGTACTTC. The V and J genes are TRBV7-6 and TRBJ2-7; TRBD1 matches at 7 bases. The CDR3 runs 14 residues. The germline CDR1 and CDR2 sequences are SGHVS and FNYEAQ. With V trimmed by 2 bases and J by 4 bases, 5 bases remained unmatched.

This clonotype has just a few counts. The J gene is TRBJ2-7, the V gene TRBV10-3; 10 bases match TRBD2. CDR1 is ENHRY, CDR2 SYGVKD, per germline. The junction had 2 bases not matched to a gene; V was cut back by 6 bases and J by 0 bases. There are 14 residues in the CDR3. The CDR3 DNA is TGTGCCATCAGAGGACTAGCGGCCTCCTACGAGCAGTACTTC. Translated: CAIRGLAASYEQYF.

This clonotype was seen a single time. The chain is built from TRBV7-9 and TRBJ2-2; TRBD2 aligns across 8 bases. After removal of 5 bases from V and 6 bases from J, the junction contained 2 bases not matched to a gene. Germline CDR1 reads SEHNR; CDR2 reads FQNEAQ (reference sequence). CDR3 size: 13 residues. CDR3 loop: CASSRTSPGELFF. In DNA, the CDR3 is TGTGCCAGCAGCCGGACTAGCCCCGGGGAGCTGTTTTTT.

A remark on this clonotype: One end of the junction is discordant with germline, which a read error may explain. The rearrangement uses TRBV7-7 and TRBJ2-3; D is uncertain. The germline V gene has CDR1 SSHAT and CDR2 FNYEAQ (reference sequence). This CDR3 has 13 amino acids. The CDR3, as DNA: TGTGCTAGCAGCTTAGACGTCGGCGGTCTGCAGTATTTT. It specifies CASSLDVGGLQYF.